A single sample gave rise to the 28 T cell receptor beta chains below, sequenced in a study of human T cells and chemical hapten exposure. Specified time point: patch test 3, about 24 weeks after DPC sensitization. The sample's treatment: therapeutic diphenylcyclopropenone sensitization with weekly scalp DPC. TCRdb reprocessed the RACE reads via MiXCR and lists one record per CDR3 protein. Among about 84,000 distinct CDR3 sequences listed, 9.5% to 14% were seen once. The source material was whole blood, sampled in connection with sensitization to the hapten diphenylcyclopropenone (DPC). Receptors originate from a woman between 50 and 59 years old with alopecia areata. Some clones in this sample may be carry-over from other donors' samples.

This sequence joins TRBV5-6 and TRBJ2-7; possibly TRBD1 for D (5 bases). CDR3 length: 15 residues. Trimming took 1 base from V and 4 from J, leaving 15 bases between them. The germline V gene has CDR1 SGHDT and CDR2 YYEEEE. CDR3 sequence reads: CASSLSHRNLYEQYF. In DNA, the CDR3 is TGTGCCAGCAGCTTGTCCCACAGGAACCTTTACGAGCAGTACTTC. Variable domain in full (rest from reference TRBV5-6 and TRBJ2-7): DAGVTQSPTHLIKTRGQQVTLRCSPKSGHDTVSWYQQALGQGPQFIFQYYEEEERQRGNFPDRFSGHQFPNYSSELNVNALLLGDSALYLCASSLSHRNLYEQYFGPGTRLTVT.

This clonotype was detected only a few times. V and J are TRBV9 and TRBJ1-5, with D perhaps matching TRBD1 (5 bases). V was shortened by 0 bases and J by 7 bases, with 14 bases between the two germline ends. Germline CDR1 and CDR2: SGDLS and YYNGEE. CDR3 length equals 15 residues. The CDR3 loop reads CASSVGGQGGQPQHF. DNA for the CDR3: TGTGCCAGCAGCGTAGGTGGGCAGGGTGGACAGCCCCAGCATTTT.

Comments on this clonotype: This likely comes from a read error, as the CDR3 has no conserved phenylalanine or tryptophan at its end. This chain links TRBV9 with TRBJ2-2, with TRBD1 identical over 8 bases. The CDR3 extends over 16 amino acids. The V gene's germline CDR1 is SGDLS and CDR2 YYNGEE. Germline trimming cut 0 bases from V and 6 bases from J; bases unmatched to any gene: 7. CDR3 DNA sequence: TGTGCCAGCAGCGTAGCCCCACAGGGGGGTGCCGGGGAGCTGTTTTTA. Its protein is CASSVAPQGGAGELFL.

The chain has TRBV7-8 and TRBJ2-7; TRBD2 matches at 7 bases. V was clipped by 1 base and J by 7 bases; unmatched bases: 10. Germline assignment: CDR1 SGHVS and CDR2 FQNEAQ. CDR3 length equals 15 residues. CDR3 residues: CASSLVVGGPGEQYF. The CDR3 DNA is TGTGCCAGCAGCTTAGTGGTGGGAGGGCCTGGGGAGCAGTACTTC.

This clonotype was seen a handful of times. The CDR3 nucleotides are TGCAGCGGCTCTAGCGCAGATACGCAGTATTTT. It specifies CSGSSADTQYF. This chain connects TRBV29-1 to TRBJ2-3; a possible D gene is TRBD2 (6 bases). V lost 7 bases and J 4 bases, leaving 9 bases between the germline ends. The CDR3 runs to 11 residues. In germline, CDR1 is SQVTM, CDR2 ANQGSEA.

This clonotype was counted many times. The chain recombines TRBV21-1 with TRBJ1-2. TRBV21-1 is a listed pseudogene. There are 14 residues in the CDR3. CDR3 sequence reads: CASSIRSGGGGYTF. The DNA for the CDR3 is TGTGCCAGCAGCATAAGGTCGGGGGGAGGCGGCTACACCTTC.

This clonotype came up a few times. The chain joins TRBV6-1 to TRBJ2-3, with TRBD2 identical over 8 bases. The length of the CDR3 is 15 residues. Germline V gene lookup returns CDR1 MNHNS and CDR2 SASEGT. The junction had 15 bases not matched to a gene; V was cut back by 11 bases and J by 5 bases. The CDR3 protein is CAVQRQAGERDTQYF. The DNA of the CDR3 is TGTGCCGTCCAACGGCAAGCGGGAGAACGAGATACGCAGTATTTT.

There are a few counts of this clonotype. This rearrangement joins TRBV29-1 to TRBJ2-7; D assignment may be TRBD1 or TRBD2 (5 bases each). The CDR3 sequence is 11 residues long. Germline V gives CDR1 SQVTM, CDR2 ANQGSEA. Trimming took off 4 bases at V and 7 bases at J, with 11 bases between the two ends. CDR3: CSVGDHAEQYF. The DNA of the CDR3 is TGCAGCGTTGGGGACCACGCTGAGCAGTACTTC.

This clonotype was counted ten times or more. J is TRBJ1-5 and V is TRBV27; maybe TRBD1 (5 bases). CDR3 length: 14 residues. The germline gives CDR1 MNHEY, CDR2 SMNVEV (reference sequence). Between the trimmed V and J ends, which lost 5 bases and 1 base, there was a span of 9 bases. Written as DNA, the CDR3 is TGTGCCAGCAGTACCTGGGGGAGCAATCAGCCCCAGCATTTT. Amino acids: CASSTWGSNQPQHF.

This clonotype was detected ten times or more. The rearrangement joins TRBV12-5 to TRBJ1-5; 7 bases fit TRBD1. The J segment lost 6 bases and the V segment lost 7 bases, leaving 6 bases of the junction unmatched. The CDR3 is 13 amino acids. Germline V lookup: CDR1 LGHNT, CDR2 FRNRAP. CDR3 coding DNA: TGTGCTAGTGCCTGGGAGGGGGCTCAGCCCCAGCATTTT. Its translation: CASAWEGAQPQHF.

J is TRBJ1-5 and V is TRBV24-1; tentative D call: TRBD1 (6 bases). Per germline, CDR1 KGHDR and CDR2 SFDVKD. The V and J ends lost 3 bases and 6 bases respectively, with 14 bases between them. This CDR3 is 15 amino acids long. The CDR3, as DNA: TGTGCCACCAGTGATAGGAGGGGGGACGGTCAGCCCCAGCATTTT. Encoded protein: CATSDRRGDGQPQHF.

J is TRBJ2-7 and V is TRBV6-2 or TRBV6-3, with 14 bases aligning to TRBD2. V was clipped by 10 bases and J by 7 bases; unmatched bases: 9. The CDR3 is 14 residues long. Germline CDR1 is MNHEY and CDR2 is SVGEGT. CDR3 protein: CAIRTSGRLVEQYF. The DNA of the CDR3 is TGTGCCATCAGGACTAGCGGGAGGTTGGTGGAGCAGTACTTC.

This clonotype was observed at least ten times. The chain combines TRBV29-1 with TRBJ2-3; D is perhaps TRBD1 or TRBD2 (6 bases each). The CDR3 runs 12 residues. Germline V gene data show CDR1 as SQVTM and CDR2 as ANQGSEA. The V end lost 7 bases, the J end lost 3 bases, and 11 bases lay between the germline ends. CDR3 region: CSAEGGTDTQYF. CDR3 bases: TGCAGCGCTGAGGGGGGTACAGATACGCAGTATTTT.

This clonotype was seen many times. The rearrangement links TRBV24-1 to TRBJ1-5; D remains ambiguous. The CDR3 runs 15 residues. Trimming took off 5 bases at V and 1 base at J, with 11 bases between the two ends. Germline CDR1 is KGHDR and CDR2 is SFDVKD. CDR3: CATSGRGISNQPQHF. CDR3 nucleotide sequence: TGTGCCACCAGTGGGCGAGGGATCAGCAATCAGCCCCAGCATTTT.

This clonotype occurred many times. This rearrangement joins TRBV6-1 to TRBJ2-7; no clear D. V was cut by 2 bases and J by 4 bases, with 3 bases left in between. This CDR3 has 11 residues. Germline V gives CDR1 MNHNS, CDR2 SASEGT. The CDR3 sequence is CASSEFYEQYF. The CDR3 DNA reads as TGTGCCAGCAGTGAATTTTACGAGCAGTACTTC.

On this clonotype: This may be a read error: a much more frequent sequence differs by one nucleotide. This likely comes from a read error, as the CDR3 has no conserved phenylalanine or tryptophan at its end. The chain is built from TRBV28 and TRBJ2-5; 10 bases align to TRBD2. The CDR3 runs 17 residues. V lost 4 bases, J lost 4 bases, and 12 bases stayed unmatched. CDR1 and CDR2 (germline): MDHEN, SYDVKM. The CDR3 region has the DNA TGTGCCAGCAGTTCCTTCGGGAGCGGGAGGGCACGAGAGACCCAGTACTCC. Translation: CASSSFGSGRARETQYS.

This clonotype was counted a few times. CDR3 DNA: TGTGCCAGCCTTCCCCGTGGGCGGGAGGACTACGAGCAGTACTTC. It encodes CASLPRGREDYEQYF. The V call is TRBV6-2 or TRBV6-3, the J call TRBJ2-7, with 8 bases aligning to TRBD2. This CDR3 spans 15 amino acids. Germline-derived CDR1 and CDR2 are MNHEY and SVGEGT. Germline trimming cut 8 bases from V and 3 bases from J; bases unmatched to any gene: 12.

This clonotype occurred a few times. CDR3 in DNA: TGCAGCGTTGCCCAGGGAGGACGAGAGACGGCCCAGTACTTC. Its protein is CSVAQGGRETAQYF. This chain joins TRBV29-1 and TRBJ2-5; tentative D call: TRBD2 (6 bases). Germline V CDR1 and CDR2: SQVTM, ANQGSEA. This CDR3 has 14 amino acids. The V gene lost 4 bases and the J gene lost 9 bases, with 21 bases spanning the gap. The full variable domain, its missing parts supplied by reference TRBV29-1 and TRBJ2-5, is SAVISQKPSRDICQRGTSLTIQCQVDSQVTMMFWYRQQPGQSLTLIATANQGSEATYESGFVIDKFPISRPNLTFSTLTVSNMSPEDSSIYLCSVAQGGRETAQYFGPGTRLLVL.

CDR3: CASSEGPQSYTQYF. The CDR3 DNA sequence: TGTGCCAGCAGTGAAGGCCCCCAGTCATATACGCAGTATTTT. The chain couples TRBV6-1 to TRBJ2-3; D remains ambiguous. Trimming cost V 1 base and J 7 bases, with 12 bases left between them. This CDR3 spans 14 amino acids. In germline, CDR1 is MNHNS, CDR2 SASEGT.

V gene TRBV28 combines with J gene TRBJ2-2; perhaps TRBD2 as D (5 bases). In germline, CDR1 is MDHEN, CDR2 SYDVKM. Trimming removed 2 bases at V and 1 base at J, with 8 bases between. The CDR3 consists of 15 residues. CDR3 loop: CASSLLGRNTGELFF. In nucleotides, the CDR3 is TGTGCCAGCAGTTTACTTGGGAGGAACACCGGGGAGCTGTTTTTT.

This clonotype was seen at least ten times. The chain couples TRBV14 to TRBJ2-1; 11 bases are a match to TRBD2. The junction had 4 bases not matched to a gene; V was cut back by 5 bases and J by 4 bases. The CDR3 length is 15 residues. Germline V CDR1 and CDR2: SGHDN, FVKESK. The CDR3 reads CASSELAGAYNEQFF. The DNA of the CDR3 is TGTGCCAGCAGCGAACTAGCGGGAGCATACAATGAGCAGTTCTTC.

This clonotype was seen a handful of times. The chain is built from TRBV6-2 or TRBV6-3 and TRBJ2-2; maybe TRBD1 (6 bases). V was shortened by 6 bases and J by 0 bases, with 20 bases between the two germline ends. The length of the CDR3 is 18 residues. Germline V CDR1 and CDR2: MNHEY, SVGEGT. The CDR3 coding sequence is TGTGCCAGCAGCTACACCGGGACAAAGGGCCCGAACACCGGGGAGCTGTTTTTT. This codes for CASSYTGTKGPNTGELFF.

This clonotype has a handful of counts. The chain joins TRBV28 to TRBJ1-1, with D possibly TRBD1 on 5 matching bases. Trimming took 5 bases from V and 2 from J, leaving 18 bases between them. The CDR3 loop spans 16 amino acids. Germline V CDR1 and CDR2: MDHEN, SYDVKM. The CDR3 DNA is TGTGCCAGCAGTCCCCCCTTGGGGGAAACTAACACTGAAGCTTTCTTT. As protein: CASSPPLGETNTEAFF.

This clonotype was picked up a small number of times. The chain carries TRBV29-1 and TRBJ2-7, with D possibly TRBD2 on 6 matching bases. In germline, CDR1 is SQVTM, CDR2 ANQGSEA. The CDR3 loop spans 13 amino acids. With 4 bases removed from V and 4 bases from J, the gap between germline ends came to 14 bases. The chain's CDR3 is CSVGGGKGYEQYF. In DNA form, the CDR3 reads TGCAGCGTTGGTGGAGGGAAGGGATACGAGCAGTACTTC.

In its sample, this clonotype was seen many times. The CDR3 bases are TGTGCCAGCAGTTACGTGGGTCGCGAGCAGTACTTC. Translating gives CASSYVGREQYF. The V gene is TRBV6-2 or TRBV6-3, the J gene TRBJ2-7; D is unresolved. V lost 2 bases and J 6 bases, leaving 8 bases between the germline ends. Germline V gene lookup returns CDR1 MNHEY and CDR2 SVGEGT. This CDR3 region has 12 residues.

At least ten counts were recorded for this clonotype. The chain links TRBV19 to TRBJ2-6; 7 positions match TRBD1. The CDR3 is made up of 16 amino acids. The junction had 1 base not matched to a gene; V was cut back by 2 bases and J by 0 bases. The germline V gene has CDR1 LNHDA and CDR2 SQIVND (reference sequence). CDR3 protein: CASSISGGSGANVLTF. Written as DNA, the CDR3 is TGTGCCAGTAGTATATCAGGGGGCTCTGGGGCCAACGTCCTGACTTTC.

This clonotype was detected ten times or more. The rearrangement joins TRBV4-3 to TRBJ1-1; D gene unclear. This CDR3 is built from 17 residues. V shed 0 bases and J shed 1 base, with 15 bases lying between them. In germline, CDR1 is LGHNA, CDR2 YSLEER. The chain's CDR3 is CASSQDLGNGWNTEAFF. The CDR3 DNA sequence: TGCGCCAGCAGCCAAGATCTGGGTAACGGGTGGAACACTGAAGCTTTCTTT.

This clonotype was observed a few times. The gene calls are TRBV7-2 and TRBJ1-5; no clear D. The V gene lost 0 bases and the J gene lost 0 bases, with 6 bases spanning the gap. The germline gives CDR1 SGHTA, CDR2 FQGNSA. This CDR3 is 15 amino acids long. In DNA form, the CDR3 reads TGTGCCAGCAGCTTAGCACATAATAGCAATCAGCCCCAGCATTTT. Translating it yields CASSLAHNSNQPQHF.